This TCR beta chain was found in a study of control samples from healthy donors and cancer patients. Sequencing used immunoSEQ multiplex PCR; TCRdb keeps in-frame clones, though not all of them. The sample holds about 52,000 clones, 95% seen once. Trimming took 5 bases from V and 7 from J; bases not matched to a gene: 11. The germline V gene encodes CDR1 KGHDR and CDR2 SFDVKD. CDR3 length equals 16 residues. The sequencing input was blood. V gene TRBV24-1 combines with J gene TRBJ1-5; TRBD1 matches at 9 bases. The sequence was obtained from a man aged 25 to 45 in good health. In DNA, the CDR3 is TGTGCCACCAGTGGCCCCGGGACAGGGAGTATGCAGCCCCAGCATTTT. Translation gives CATSGPGTGSMQPQHF.